This section outlines one T cell receptor (beta chain) sequence together with its context. This specimen comes from a study of blood T cell repertoires in COVID-19. Turning to the study itself: COVID-19 samples collected from the United States, Italy and Spain covered acute and convalescent phases. T cells, B-cell-depleted T cells, or PBMCs supplied cDNA or gDNA.

Trimming removed 0 bases from V and 4 bases from J, with 9 bases in between. The germline gives CDR1 ENHRY, CDR2 SYGVKD. The CDR3 length is 14 residues. Using immunoSEQ multiplex PCR, the repertoire was profiled, and TCRdb retains in-frame clones only, with some absent. Among 65,000 to 95,000 clones listed, around 79% were seen once. The chain is built from TRBV10-3 and TRBJ1-1; D possibly corresponds to TRBD1 (5 bases). The source is a human donor in a cohort sampled during active COVID-19. The sample comprised peripheral blood. DNA for the CDR3: TGTGCCATCAGTGAGTCGGCGGGGCGCACTGAAGCTTTCTTT. It yields the protein CAISESAGRTEAFF.